This T cell receptor (beta chain) comes out of a study of T cell changes during pregnancy in multiple sclerosis. Here immunoSEQ multiplex PCR was the method, and the copy in TCRdb shows in-frame clones only, minus some. Of over 45,000 clones listed, around 92% are singletons. This sequence was found in a female donor in good health, enrolled as a control in a pregnancy study. The sample here was CD4+ T cells from peripheral blood mononuclear cells, taken in the second trimester of pregnancy.

The CDR3 DNA is TGTGCCAGCACCTCGGGGAGAGCGGGAGAATCCGAGCAGTACTTC. Residues: CASTSGRAGESEQYF. The gene calls are TRBV6-1 and TRBJ2-7, with 8 nucleotides matching TRBD2. The junction had 14 bases not matched to a gene; V was cut back by 7 bases and J by 6 bases. Germline V gene sequence: CDR1 MNHNS, CDR2 SASEGT. The CDR3 sequence is 15 residues long.